This TCR beta chain was recorded in a study of shared clonotypes between healthy human individuals. Study in general: Every donor yielded three CD4 naive, three CD4 memory, two CD8 naive and one CD8 memory plate.

This clone occurred once. Its antigen is not identified. At the deep level, the assay was run. Assay used: immunoSEQ multiplex PCR; TCRdb lists only in-frame clones, some missing. The sample lists over 300,000 clones, around 86% occurring once. This CDR3 is 16 amino acids long. V was pared by 1 base and J by 6 bases, with 16 bases between. CDR1 and CDR2 (germline): MGHRA, YSYEKL. Study-level findings and limits: Generation probabilities were higher for clonotypes shared across all four sorted-subset donors than for unshared ones. Estimated richness was generally greater in naive than memory subsets.

J is TRBJ2-1 and V is TRBV4-1; a possible D gene is TRBD2 (6 bases). Sequenced sample: memory CD8+ T cells sorted from blood. Subset denoted: CD45RO+ cells pooled with CCR7-negative TemRA cells. This sequence was found in a man aged 18 to 35 in good health. The CDR3 nucleotides read TGCGCCAGCAGCCAAGCGTCTAGCGAAGTTACCAATGAGCAGTTCTTC. Translation gives CASSQASSEVTNEQFF.